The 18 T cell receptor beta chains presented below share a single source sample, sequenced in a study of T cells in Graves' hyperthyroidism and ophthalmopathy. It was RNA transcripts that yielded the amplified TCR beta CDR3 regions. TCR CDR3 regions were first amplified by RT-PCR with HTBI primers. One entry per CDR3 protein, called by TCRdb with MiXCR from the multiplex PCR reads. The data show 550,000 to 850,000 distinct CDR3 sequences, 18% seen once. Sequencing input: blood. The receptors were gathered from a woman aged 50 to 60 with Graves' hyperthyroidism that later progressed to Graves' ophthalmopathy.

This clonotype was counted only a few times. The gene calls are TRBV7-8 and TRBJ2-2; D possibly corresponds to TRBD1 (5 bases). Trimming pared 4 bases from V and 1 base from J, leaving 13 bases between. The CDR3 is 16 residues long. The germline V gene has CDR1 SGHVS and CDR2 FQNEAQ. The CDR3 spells CASSWVGLLNTGELFF. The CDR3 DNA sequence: TGTGCCAGCAGCTGGGTGGGGCTCCTGAACACCGGGGAGCTGTTTTTT.

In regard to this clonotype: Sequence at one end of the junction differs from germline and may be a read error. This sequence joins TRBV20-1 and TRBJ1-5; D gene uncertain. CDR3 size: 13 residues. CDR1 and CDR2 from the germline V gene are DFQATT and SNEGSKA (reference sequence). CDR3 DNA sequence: TGCAGTGCTACTGTTGGGGTAGATCAGCCCCAACATTTT. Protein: CSATVGVDQPQHF.

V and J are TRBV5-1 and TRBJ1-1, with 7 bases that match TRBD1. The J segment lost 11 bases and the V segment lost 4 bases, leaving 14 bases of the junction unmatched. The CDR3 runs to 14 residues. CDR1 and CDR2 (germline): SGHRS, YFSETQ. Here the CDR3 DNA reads TGCGCCAGCAGCCCGGATGACAGGGCCCGGGGGGCTTTCTTT. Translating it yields CASSPDDRARGAFF.

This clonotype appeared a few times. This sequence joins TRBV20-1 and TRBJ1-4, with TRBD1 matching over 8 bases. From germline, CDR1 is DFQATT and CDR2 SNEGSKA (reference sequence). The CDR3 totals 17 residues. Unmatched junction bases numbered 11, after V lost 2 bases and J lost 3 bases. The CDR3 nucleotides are TGCAGTGCTAGACGAACCGACGACAGGGGATCTAATGAAAAACTGTTTTTT. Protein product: CSARRTDDRGSNEKLFF.

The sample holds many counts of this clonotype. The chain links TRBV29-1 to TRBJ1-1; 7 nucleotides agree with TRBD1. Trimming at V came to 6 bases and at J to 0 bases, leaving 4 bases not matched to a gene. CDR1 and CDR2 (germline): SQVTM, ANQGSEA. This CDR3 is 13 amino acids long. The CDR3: CSVAGGVNTEAFF. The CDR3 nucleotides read TGCAGCGTCGCAGGGGGGGTGAACACTGAAGCTTTCTTT.

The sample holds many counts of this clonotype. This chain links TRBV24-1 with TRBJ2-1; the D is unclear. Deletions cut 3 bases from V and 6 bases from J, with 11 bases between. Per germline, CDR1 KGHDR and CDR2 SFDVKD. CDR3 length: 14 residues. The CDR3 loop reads CATSDPWSGNEQFF. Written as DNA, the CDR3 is TGTGCCACCAGTGATCCCTGGAGTGGCAATGAGCAGTTCTTC.

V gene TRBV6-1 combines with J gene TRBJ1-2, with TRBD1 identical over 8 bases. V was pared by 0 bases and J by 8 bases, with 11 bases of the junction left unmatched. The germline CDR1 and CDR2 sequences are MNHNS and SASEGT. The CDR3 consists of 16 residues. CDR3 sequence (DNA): TGTGCCAGCAGTGAAGCAGGGCAGGGGGCTCGGTGGGGCTACACCTTC. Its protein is CASSEAGQGARWGYTF.

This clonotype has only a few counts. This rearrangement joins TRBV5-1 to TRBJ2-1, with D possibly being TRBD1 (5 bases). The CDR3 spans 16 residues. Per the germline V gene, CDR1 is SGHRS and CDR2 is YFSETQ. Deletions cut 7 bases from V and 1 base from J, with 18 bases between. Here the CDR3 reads CASQGRGSLSYNEQFF. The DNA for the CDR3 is TGCGCCAGCCAAGGAAGGGGTTCTCTTTCCTACAATGAGCAGTTCTTC.

CDR3: CASSGGDGRNTIYF. The CDR3 DNA reads TGCGCCAGCAGCGGGGGGGACGGAAGAAACACCATATATTTT. V is TRBV5-1 and J is TRBJ1-3; a weak D match, TRBD1 (5 bases). Between the trimmed V and J ends, which lost 4 bases and 5 bases, there was a span of 13 bases. Germline lookup yields CDR1 SGHRS and CDR2 YFSETQ. There are 14 residues in the CDR3.

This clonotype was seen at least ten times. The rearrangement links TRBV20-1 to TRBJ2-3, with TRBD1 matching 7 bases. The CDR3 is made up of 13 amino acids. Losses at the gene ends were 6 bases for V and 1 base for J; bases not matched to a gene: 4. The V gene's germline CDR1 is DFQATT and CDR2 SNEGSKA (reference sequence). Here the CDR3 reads CSASTGRTDTQYF. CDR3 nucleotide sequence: TGCAGTGCATCGACAGGGCGCACAGATACGCAGTATTTT.

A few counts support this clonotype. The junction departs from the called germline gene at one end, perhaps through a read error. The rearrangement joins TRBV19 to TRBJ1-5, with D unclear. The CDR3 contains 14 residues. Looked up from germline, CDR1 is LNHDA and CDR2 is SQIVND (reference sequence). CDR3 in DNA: TGTGCCAGTGTTACCCCTGCCAGCAATCAGCCCCCGCATTTT. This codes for CASVTPASNQPPHF.

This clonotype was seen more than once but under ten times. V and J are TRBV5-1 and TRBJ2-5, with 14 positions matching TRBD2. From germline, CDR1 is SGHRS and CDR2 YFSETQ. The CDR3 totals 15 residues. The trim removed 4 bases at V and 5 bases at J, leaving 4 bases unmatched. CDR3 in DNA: TGCGCCAGCAGCGCGACTAGCGGGGGGGCGGAGACCCAGTACTTC. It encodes CASSATSGGAETQYF.

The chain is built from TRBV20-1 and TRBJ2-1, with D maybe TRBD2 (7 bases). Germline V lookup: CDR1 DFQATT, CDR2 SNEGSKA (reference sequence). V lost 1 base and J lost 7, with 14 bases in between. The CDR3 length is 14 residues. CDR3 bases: TGCAGTGCTAGAGGGGGGGGCCAGTGGAATGAGCAGTTCTTC. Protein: CSARGGGQWNEQFF.

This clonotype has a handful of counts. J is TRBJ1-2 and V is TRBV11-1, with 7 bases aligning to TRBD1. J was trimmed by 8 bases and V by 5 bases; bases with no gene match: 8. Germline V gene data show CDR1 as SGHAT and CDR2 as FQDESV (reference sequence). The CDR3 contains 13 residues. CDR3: CASSRRQGLGYTF. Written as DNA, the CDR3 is TGTGCCAGCAGCCGACGACAGGGTTTGGGCTACACCTTC.

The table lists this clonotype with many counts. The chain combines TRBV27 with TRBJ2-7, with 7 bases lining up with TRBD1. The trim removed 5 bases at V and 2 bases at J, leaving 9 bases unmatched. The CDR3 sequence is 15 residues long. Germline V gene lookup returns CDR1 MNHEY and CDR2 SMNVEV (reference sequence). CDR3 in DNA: TGTGCCAGCAGTCAGACAGGGACAGCTCCCTACGAGCAGTACTTC. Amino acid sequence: CASSQTGTAPYEQYF.

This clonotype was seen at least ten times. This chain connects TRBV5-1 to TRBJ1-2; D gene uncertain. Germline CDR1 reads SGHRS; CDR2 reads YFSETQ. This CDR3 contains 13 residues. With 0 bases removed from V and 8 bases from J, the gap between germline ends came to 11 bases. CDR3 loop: CASSLDQDLGYTF. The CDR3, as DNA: TGCGCCAGCAGCTTGGATCAGGACCTCGGCTACACCTTC.

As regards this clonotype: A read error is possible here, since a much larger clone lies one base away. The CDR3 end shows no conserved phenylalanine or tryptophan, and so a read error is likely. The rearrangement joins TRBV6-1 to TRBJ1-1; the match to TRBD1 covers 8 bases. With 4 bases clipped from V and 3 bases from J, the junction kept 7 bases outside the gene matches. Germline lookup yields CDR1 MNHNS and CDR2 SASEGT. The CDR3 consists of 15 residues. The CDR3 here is CASSVDRGYYTEAFY. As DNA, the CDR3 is TGTGCCAGCAGTGTCGACAGGGGATATTACACTGAAGCTTTCTAT.

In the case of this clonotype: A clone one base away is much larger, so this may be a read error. Written as DNA, the CDR3 is TGTGCCAGCATGGGGGGGGGAAAAGAGACCCAGTACTTC. Encoded protein: CASMGGGKETQYF. The chain employs TRBV27 and TRBJ2-5; 7 nucleotides align to TRBD2. Germline lookup yields CDR1 MNHEY and CDR2 SMNVEV (reference sequence). The CDR3 has 13 amino acids. V gave up 7 bases and J gave up 3 bases; unmatched junction bases: 5.